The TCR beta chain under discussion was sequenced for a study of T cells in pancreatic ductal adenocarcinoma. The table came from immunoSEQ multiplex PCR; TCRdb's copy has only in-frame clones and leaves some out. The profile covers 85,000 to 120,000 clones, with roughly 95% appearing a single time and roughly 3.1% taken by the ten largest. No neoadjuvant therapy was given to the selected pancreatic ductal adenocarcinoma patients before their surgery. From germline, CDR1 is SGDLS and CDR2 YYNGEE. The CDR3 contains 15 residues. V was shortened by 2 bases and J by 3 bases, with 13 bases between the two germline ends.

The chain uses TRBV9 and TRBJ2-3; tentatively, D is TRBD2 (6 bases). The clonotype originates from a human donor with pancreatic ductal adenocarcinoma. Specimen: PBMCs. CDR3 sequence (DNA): TGTGCCAGCAGCGTTGAAGCGGGCCTTACAGATACGCAGTATTTT. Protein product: CASSVEAGLTDTQYF.